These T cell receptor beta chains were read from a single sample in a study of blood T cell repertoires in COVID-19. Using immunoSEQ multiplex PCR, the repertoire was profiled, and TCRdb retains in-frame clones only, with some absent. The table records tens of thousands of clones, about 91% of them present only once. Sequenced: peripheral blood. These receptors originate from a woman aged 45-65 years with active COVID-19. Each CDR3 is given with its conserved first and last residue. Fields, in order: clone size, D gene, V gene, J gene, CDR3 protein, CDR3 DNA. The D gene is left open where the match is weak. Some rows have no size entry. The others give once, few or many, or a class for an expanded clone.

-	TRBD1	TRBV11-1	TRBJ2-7	CASSPGQGGEQYF	TGTGCCAGCAGCCCGGGACAGGGTGGCGAGCAGTACTTC
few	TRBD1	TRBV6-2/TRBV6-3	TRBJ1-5	CASSPWTGSNQPQHF	TGTGCCAGCAGTCCCTGGACAGGGAGCAATCAGCCCCAGCATTTT
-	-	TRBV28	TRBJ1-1	CASSFQVFRGRTEAFF	TGTGCCAGCAGTTTTCAGGTTTTTAGAGGGAGGACTGAAGCTTTCTTT
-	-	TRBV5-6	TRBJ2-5	CASSLVVTGVTQYF	TGTGCCAGCAGCTTGGTGGTGACAGGTGTGACCCAGTACTTC
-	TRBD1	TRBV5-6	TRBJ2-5	CASSLGSTGGEETQYF	TGTGCCAGCAGCTTGGGGAGTACAGGGGGCGAGGAGACCCAGTACTTC
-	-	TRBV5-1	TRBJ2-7	CASSNMAAAYEQYF	TGCGCCAGCAGCAATATGGCCGCTGCCTACGAGCAGTACTTC
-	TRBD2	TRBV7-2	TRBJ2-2	CASSPTSGINTGELFF	TGTGCCAGCAGCCCCACTAGCGGGATTAACACCGGGGAGCTGTTTTTT
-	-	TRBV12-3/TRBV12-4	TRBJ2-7	CASSLGALEQYF	TGTGCCAGCAGTTTGGGCGCTCTGGAGCAGTACTTC
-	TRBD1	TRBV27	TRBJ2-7	CASSLSGPGGYEQYF	TGTGCCAGCAGTTTATCGGGTCCAGGGGGCTACGAGCAGTACTTC
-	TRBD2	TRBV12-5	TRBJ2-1	CASGPTGTSGAGEQFF	TGTGCTAGTGGCCCCACCGGGACTAGCGGGGCCGGTGAGCAGTTCTTC
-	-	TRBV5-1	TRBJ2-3	CASSLGLNTDTQYF	TGCGCCAGCAGCTTGGGACTCAACACAGATACGCAGTATTTT
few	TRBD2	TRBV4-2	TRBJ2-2	CASSHLAGANTGELFF	TGTGCCAGCAGCCACTTGGCGGGAGCCAACACCGGGGAGCTGTTTTTT
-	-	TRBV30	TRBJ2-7	CAWSKGVFNEQYF	TGTGCCTGGAGTAAAGGGGTTTTCAACGAGCAGTACTTC
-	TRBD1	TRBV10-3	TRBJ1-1	CAISEATGVNTEAFF	TGTGCCATCAGTGAGGCGACAGGGGTAAACACTGAAGCTTTCTTT
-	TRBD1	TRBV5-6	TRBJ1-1	CASSLLTGQGNTEAFF	TGTGCCAGCAGCTTGTTAACGGGACAGGGGAACACTGAAGCTTTCTTT
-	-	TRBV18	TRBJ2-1	CASSPPALVSYNEQFF	TGTGCCAGCTCACCACCGGCACTAGTGTCCTACAATGAGCAGTTCTTC
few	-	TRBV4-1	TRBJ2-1	CASSSGRDEQFF	TGCGCCAGCAGCTCCGGCAGGGATGAGCAGTTCTTC
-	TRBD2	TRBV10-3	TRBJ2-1	CAISESGTSGSNSYNEQFF	TGTGCCATCAGTGAGTCGGGGACTAGCGGAAGTAACTCCTACAATGAGCAGTTCTTC
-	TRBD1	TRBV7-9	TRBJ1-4	CATPWGPQGTNEKLFF	TGTGCCACTCCTTGGGGGCCACAGGGGACTAATGAAAAACTGTTTTTT
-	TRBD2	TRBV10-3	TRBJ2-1	CAISAQASGRGNEQFF	TGTGCCATCAGTGCCCAGGCTAGCGGGAGGGGTAATGAGCAGTTCTTC
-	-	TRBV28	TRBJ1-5	CASSSRRFSNQPQHF	TGTGCCAGCAGTTCCCGTCGTTTCAGCAATCAGCCCCAGCATTTT
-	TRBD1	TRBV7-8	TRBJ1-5	CASSSEGQITSNQPQHF	TGTGCCAGCAGCTCGGAGGGACAGATTACGAGCAATCAGCCCCAGCATTTT
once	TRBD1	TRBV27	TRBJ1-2	CASSSPGQTVPSNYGYTF	TGTGCCAGCAGTTCGCCGGGACAGACAGTTCCTTCTAACTATGGCTACACCTTC
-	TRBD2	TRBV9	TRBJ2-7	CASSVASGSWNAEQYF	TGTGCCAGCAGCGTAGCTAGCGGGAGCTGGAACGCCGAGCAGTACTTC
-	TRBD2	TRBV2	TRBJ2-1	CASRVSSSGSDEQFF	TGTGCCAGCAGGGTCTCGTCTAGCGGGAGTGATGAGCAGTTCTTC
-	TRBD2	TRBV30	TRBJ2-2	CAQRDSNTGELFF	TGTGCCCAGCGGGACTCGAACACCGGGGAGCTGTTTTTT